This T cell receptor beta chain was retrieved from a study of regulatory T cells in long-lasting Graves disease. Study overall: The criterion for persistent Graves' disease was over 5 years of antithyroid drugs with positive TSH receptor antibodies.

CDR3 length: 12 residues. Germline-derived CDR1 and CDR2 are MDHEN and SYDVKM. Trimming shortened V by 7 bases and J by 5 bases, and 12 bases separated the two germline ends. This clonotype occurred many times. Antigen: not known. Stated time point: persistent/refractory GD, antithyroid drugs over 5 years with positive TRAb. PBMC-derived RNA was used for the TCR library. The patients were drawn from one endocrinology department in Xi'an, China. Library construction for TCR beta used iRepertoire HTBI primers and Arm-PCR of CDR3 regions. TCRdb re-called the multiplex PCR reads with MiXCR, one entry per CDR3 protein. This table holds under 500,000 distinct CDR3 sequences, more than 20% found once. Findings and caveats of the study: Clonotypes that were public and shared totalled approximately 3,000 in persistent patients versus 966 in new patients. The study found TRBV28, TRBJ1-2 and TRBJ2-5 favored in persistent disease.

The chain has TRBV28 and TRBJ2-7; D is undetermined. Material: peripheral blood mononuclear cells (PBMCs), obtained when the disease was refractory, from a patient treated with antithyroid drugs. The origin of this receptor is a female donor with Graves disease. The CDR3 coding sequence is TGTGCCAGCACCACCCCACCCCACGAGCAGTACTTC. It encodes CASTTPPHEQYF.